Presented here are 9 T cell receptor beta chains from one specimen sequenced in a study of T cells expressing NK-cell markers (dated by TCRdb to 2020 to 2021). Library creation used 5' RACE. The sequencer listed for this sample is Illumina HiSeq 2000. TCRdb reanalyzed the reads, keeping one entry per CDR3 protein sequence and omitting DNA. The table held for this sample gives about 30,000 distinct CDR3 sequences. 60% of the sample goes to the ten largest clones. Sequenced input: blood T cells: a sorted CD56 or NKG2C T cell subset, CD4+ or CD8+ T cells, or bulk PBMC T cells (not recorded which). The receptors derive from a woman aged 18-69 years in good health.

The rearrangement uses TRBV7-9 and TRBJ2-3; absent DNA, TCRdb's TRBD2 call cannot be checked. This CDR3 spans 14 amino acids. Germline V gene data show CDR1 as SEHNR and CDR2 as FQNEAQ (reference sequence). The CDR3 protein is CASSTRDYPDTQYF.

The chain carries TRBV4-1 and TRBJ1-6; checking the TCRdb D call of TRBD1 is not possible without DNA. Germline V gene lookup returns CDR1 MGHRA and CDR2 YSYEKL. This CDR3 has 20 amino acids. The CDR3 reads CASSQVRPRQGVGTTTPLHF.

This chain links TRBV20-1 with TRBJ1-4. The CDR3 contains 12 residues. Germline assignment: CDR1 DFQATT and CDR2 SNEGSKA (reference sequence). CDR3 protein: CSARVTSEKLFF.

V is TRBV4-1 and J is TRBJ2-2; TCRdb reports TRBD2, a call that lacks DNA to check it against. The CDR3 totals 16 residues. The germline V gene encodes CDR1 MGHRA and CDR2 YSYEKL. CDR3: CASSQKLAGVPGELFF.

The chain recombines TRBV2 with TRBJ2-1; TCRdb indicates TRBD1, and absent DNA this call remains unverified. Germline lookup yields CDR1 SNHLY and CDR2 FYNNEI. This CDR3 has 14 residues. The chain's CDR3 is CASRVNRGYNEQFF.

The V gene is TRBV7-9, the J gene TRBJ2-4; TCRdb's assignment of TRBD1 cannot be checked, as there is no DNA. CDR1 and CDR2 (germline): SEHNR, FQNEAQ (reference sequence). The CDR3 runs to 11 residues. CDR3 in amino acids: CASSSGDGQYF.

This rearrangement joins TRBV9 to TRBJ2-2; TCRdb picks TRBD2, but there is no DNA to check that call. This CDR3 region has 18 residues. Looked up from germline, CDR1 is SGDLS and CDR2 is YYNGEE. The CDR3 loop reads CASSVPLAGASGTGELFF.

The chain joins TRBV6-2 or TRBV6-3 to TRBJ2-5; TCRdb picks TRBD2, but there is no DNA to check that call. This CDR3 is built from 17 residues. The germline V gene encodes CDR1 MNHEY and CDR2 SVGEGT. The CDR3 here is CASSSLTSGSLRETQYF.

V usage is TRBV9 and J usage is TRBJ2-1. Looked up from germline, CDR1 is SGDLS and CDR2 is YYNGEE. The CDR3 totals 12 residues. This CDR3 reads CASSTNYGEQFF.